This T cell receptor beta chain was recorded in a study of spatial heterogeneity in lung cancer. This clonotype was recorded at least ten times. The CDR3 covers 17 residues. CDR1 and CDR2 (germline): MNHNY, SVGAGI (reference sequence). With V trimmed by 0 bases and J by 3 bases, 8 bases remained unmatched. TCRdb re-analysed the 5' RACE reads in MiXCR, keeping a single row per CDR3 protein. Of over 45,000 distinct CDR3 sequences in the sample, less than 6% were seen once. Documented time point: sample taken at primary tumor resection. The authors sequenced whole RNA from tumor, nontumor lung or frozen PBMC without sorting.

The material was PBMCs, obtained at surgery. This TCR came from a male donor with early-stage non-small cell lung cancer. The gene calls are TRBV6-6 and TRBJ2-1; 7 nucleotides agree with TRBD2. The DNA for the CDR3 is TGTGCCAGCAGTTACTCCGCGGGGGAGGGAATCTACAATGAGCAGTTCTTC. This codes for CASSYSAGEGIYNEQFF.